Listed below are T cell receptor beta chains from one sample, sequenced in a study of shared T cell receptors in the human thymus. Some clones are missing from TCRdb's copy, which holds only in-frame ones; the method was immunoSEQ multiplex PCR. The sample shows 63,000 or so clones, about 95% of them seen only once. Sequenced input: thymocytes. The receptors stem from a human donor. CDR3s include the opening cysteine and the closing phenylalanine or tryptophan. Each record gives: V gene, D gene, clone size, J gene, CDR3 DNA, CDR3 protein. D genes are given only for firm matches. The size of a clone is reported for some rows only, either as once, few or many, or as a class for expanded clones.

v_call: TRBV11-3
d_call: TRBD1
clone_size: -
j_call: TRBJ2-3
cdr3_nt: TGTGCCAGCAGCTTAGGTCGGGACAGGGGGCATGAAGATACGCAGTATTTT
cdr3_aa: CASSLGRDRGHEDTQYF

v_call: TRBV18
d_call: TRBD1
clone_size: -
j_call: TRBJ1-4
cdr3_nt: TGTGCCAGCTCAGCCAGACAGGGGAGAGTTGAAAAACTGTTTTTT
cdr3_aa: CASSARQGRVEKLFF

v_call: TRBV7-2
d_call: TRBD1
clone_size: -
j_call: TRBJ1-2
cdr3_nt: TGTGCCAGCAGCCCAAAACTACAGGGGGAGGATGGCTACACCTTC
cdr3_aa: CASSPKLQGEDGYTF

v_call: TRBV5-1
d_call: TRBD2
clone_size: -
j_call: TRBJ2-1
cdr3_nt: TGCGCCAGCAGCTTGGCCGCTCGACTAGCGGGAAACTCCTACAATGAGCAGTTCTTC
cdr3_aa: CASSLAARLAGNSYNEQFF

v_call: TRBV5-1
d_call: TRBD1
clone_size: few
j_call: TRBJ1-1
cdr3_nt: TGCGCCAGCAGCGTATCGGGACAGGGGAGCACTGAAGCTTTCTTT
cdr3_aa: CASSVSGQGSTEAFF

v_call: TRBV28
d_call: TRBD2
clone_size: -
j_call: TRBJ2-3
cdr3_nt: TGTGCCAGCAGTCCTAGCGGGGGCACAGATACGCAGTATTTT
cdr3_aa: CASSPSGGTDTQYF

v_call: TRBV4-3
d_call: TRBD1
clone_size: -
j_call: TRBJ1-2
cdr3_nt: TGCGCCAGCAGCCAAGAGTTGAGTGGTATCACAGGGGGCGCCCCTTTCTATGGCTACACCTTC
cdr3_aa: CASSQELSGITGGAPFYGYTF

v_call: TRBV19
d_call: TRBD1
clone_size: -
j_call: TRBJ1-3
cdr3_nt: TGTGCCAGTAGTCCCGGACAGGGCTCTGGAAACACCATATATTTT
cdr3_aa: CASSPGQGSGNTIYF

v_call: TRBV4-3
d_call: -
clone_size: -
j_call: TRBJ1-1
cdr3_nt: TGCGCCAGCAGCCACCAGGGCCCATACGGGGTGAACACTGAAGCTTTCTTT
cdr3_aa: CASSHQGPYGVNTEAFF

v_call: TRBV9
d_call: -
clone_size: -
j_call: TRBJ2-3
cdr3_nt: TGTGCCAGCAGCGTAGCATGGGGAAGCCCCTTCACAGATACGCAGTATTTT
cdr3_aa: CASSVAWGSPFTDTQYF

v_call: TRBV7-3
d_call: -
clone_size: -
j_call: TRBJ2-2
cdr3_nt: TGTGCCAGCAGCTTCTTTCCCAACAGGCCCGCGAACACCGGGGAGCTGTTTTTT
cdr3_aa: CASSFFPNRPANTGELFF

v_call: TRBV18
d_call: TRBD1
clone_size: -
j_call: TRBJ1-6
cdr3_nt: TGTGCCAGCTCACCGGGACAGTTTAATTCACCCCTCCACTTT
cdr3_aa: CASSPGQFNSPLHF

v_call: TRBV11-2
d_call: -
clone_size: -
j_call: TRBJ2-7
cdr3_nt: TGTGCCAGCAGCTTTGGAGCTTCCCTCTCCTACGAGCAGTACTTC
cdr3_aa: CASSFGASLSYEQYF

v_call: TRBV6-5
d_call: TRBD1
clone_size: -
j_call: TRBJ1-1
cdr3_nt: TGTGCCAGCAGTAGAAAGGGACAGCCGAACACTGAAGCTTTCTTT
cdr3_aa: CASSRKGQPNTEAFF

v_call: TRBV7-6
d_call: -
clone_size: -
j_call: TRBJ1-3
cdr3_nt: TGTGCCAGCAGCTTAGGGGGACGTCTTACCTCTGGAAACACCATATATTTT
cdr3_aa: CASSLGGRLTSGNTIYF

v_call: TRBV6-5
d_call: -
clone_size: -
j_call: TRBJ1-1
cdr3_nt: TGTGCCAGCATCTCACCCCAGGGCGCTTTCTTT
cdr3_aa: CASISPQGAFF